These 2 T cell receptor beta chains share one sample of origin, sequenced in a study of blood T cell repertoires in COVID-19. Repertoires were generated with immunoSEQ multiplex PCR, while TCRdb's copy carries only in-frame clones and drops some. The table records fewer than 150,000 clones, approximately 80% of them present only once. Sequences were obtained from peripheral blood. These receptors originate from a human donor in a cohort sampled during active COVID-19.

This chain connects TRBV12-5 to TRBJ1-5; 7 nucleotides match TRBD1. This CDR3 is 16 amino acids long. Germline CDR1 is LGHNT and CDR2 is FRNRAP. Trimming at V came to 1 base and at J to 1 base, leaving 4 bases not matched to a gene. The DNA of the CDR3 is TGTGCTAGTGGTTTGGGACAGGGAATGAGCAATCAGCCCCAGCATTTT. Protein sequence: CASGLGQGMSNQPQHF.

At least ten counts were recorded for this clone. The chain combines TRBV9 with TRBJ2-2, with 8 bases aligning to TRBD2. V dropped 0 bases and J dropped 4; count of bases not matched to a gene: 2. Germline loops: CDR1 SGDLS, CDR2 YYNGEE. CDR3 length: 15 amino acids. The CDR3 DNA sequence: TGTGCCAGCAGCGTAGATGCGGGGGGCACCGGGGAGCTGTTTTTT. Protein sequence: CASSVDAGGTGELFF.